Listed below are T cell receptor beta chains from one sample, sequenced in a study of cytomegalovirus exposure and HLA in healthy donors. Assay used: immunoSEQ multiplex PCR; TCRdb lists only in-frame clones, some missing. This sample has about 63,000 clones, with approximately 76% found just once. Material for sequencing was PBMCs. Source of these receptors: a man aged 45-65 years in good health and CMV-seronegative. The CDR3 runs from the conserved cysteine through the conserved F or W. Each record gives: D gene, J gene, V gene, clone size, CDR3 DNA, CDR3 protein. The D gene is left open where the match is weak. Some rows mark clone size as missing; the rest say once, few, many or name a class of expanded clone.

>-|TRBJ2-7|TRBV9|few
TGTGCCAGCAGCGTAGGCGGGGAAACCCTCTACGAGCAGTACTTC
CASSVGGETLYEQYF
>-|TRBJ1-4|TRBV5-1|-
TGCGCCAGCAGCTTTACAGGGAATGAAAAACTGTTTTTT
CASSFTGNEKLFF
>TRBD2|TRBJ2-7|TRBV5-4|-
TGTGCCAGCAGCTTGAGCGGGGGGAGGACCTACGAGCAGTACTTC
CASSLSGGRTYEQYF
>-|TRBJ1-2|TRBV30|-
TGTGCCTGGAGTGTCCGGCAGACTAGATACACCTTC
CAWSVRQTRYTF
>-|TRBJ2-2|TRBV9|-
TGTGCCAGCAGTCGTAGCACCGGGGAGCTGTTTTTT
CASSRSTGELFF
>-|TRBJ1-1|TRBV5-1|-
TGCGCCAGCAGCCCCTGGGGGGGGTCCACTGAAGCTTTCTTT
CASSPWGGSTEAFF
>TRBD1|TRBJ2-7|TRBV19|-
TGTGCTACATACCCTTTTGGGACAGGGGACACCTACGAGCAGTACTTC
CATYPFGTGDTYEQYF
>TRBD2|TRBJ2-3|TRBV7-9|few
TGTGCCCTCGGGGGGGCTAGCGGGGGTCCCACAGATACGCAGTATTTT
CALGGASGGPTDTQYF
>TRBD1|TRBJ1-2|TRBV6-5|-
TGTGCCAGCAGTTACTCGAAAACAGGGGGCGGCTACACCTTC
CASSYSKTGGGYTF
>TRBD2|TRBJ2-1|TRBV6-1|-
TGTGCCAGCAGTGGGACTAGCGGGGGTACCCCCAATGAGCAGTTCTTC
CASSGTSGGTPNEQFF
>-|TRBJ2-1|TRBV6-1|-
TGTGCCAGCAGTGAAAAACCCACCGGGACCTACAATGAGCAGTTCTTC
CASSEKPTGTYNEQFF
>-|TRBJ1-2|TRBV27|-
TGTGCCAGCAGTTTCAGGCCCCGCGACTATGGCTACACCTTC
CASSFRPRDYGYTF
>-|TRBJ2-3|TRBV5-1|-
TGCGCCAGCAGCTTGAAGAGGGCCCCCACGGATACGCAGTATTTT
CASSLKRAPTDTQYF
>TRBD1|TRBJ1-2|TRBV28|-
TGTGCCAGCAGTCCGAACTCCGGGACAGGGCGACATGGCTACACCTTC
CASSPNSGTGRHGYTF
>-|TRBJ1-6|TRBV9|once
TGTGCCAGCAGCGTACGTCCCCGGGGGGATTCACCCCTCCACTTT
CASSVRPRGDSPLHF
>TRBD2|TRBJ2-3|TRBV5-4|-
TGTGCCAGCAGCTCGGCTCCTCTAGCGGGGGTCGGTACGCAGTATTTT
CASSSAPLAGVGTQYF
>TRBD2|TRBJ2-1|TRBV5-4|once
TGTGCCAGCAGCTTGAATAGCGGGGGTGGTTATGGAGTTTACACTGAGCAGTTCTTC
CASSLNSGGGYGVYTEQFF
>-|TRBJ1-1|TRBV6-1|once
TGTGCCAGCAGCCAGTTTGGGGGCAGCCACACTGAAGCTTTCTTT
CASSQFGGSHTEAFF
>-|TRBJ1-1|TRBV7-6|few
TGTGCCAGCAGCTTAGGGCAGAACACTGAAGCTTTCTTT
CASSLGQNTEAFF
>TRBD1|TRBJ2-1|TRBV2|once
TGTGCCAGCAGTGTTCCCGAACAGGGGGAGGTAGCCTACAATGAGCAGTTCTTC
CASSVPEQGEVAYNEQFF
>TRBD2|TRBJ2-6|TRBV9|-
TGTGCCAGCAGCGTAGGAATAGGACTAGGGGCTGGGGCCAACGTCCTGACTTTC
CASSVGIGLGAGANVLTF
>-|TRBJ1-2|TRBV7-9|-
TGTGCCAGCAGCTCCCTAACCGATGGCTACACCTTC
CASSSLTDGYTF
>TRBD1|TRBJ1-6|TRBV9|-
TGTGCCAGCAGCGACACAGGGGGTTCACCCCTCCACTTT
CASSDTGGSPLHF
>TRBD1|TRBJ1-2|TRBV6-1|-
TGTGCCAGCAGCTTTACAGGGGACTATGGCTACACCTTC
CASSFTGDYGYTF
>-|TRBJ2-1|TRBV9|-
TGTGCCAGCAGCACCCGACTTTTCTACGACAATGAGCAGTTCTTC
CASSTRLFYDNEQFF
>-|TRBJ1-5|TRBV6-1|once
TGTGCCAGCAGTGAAATGGGCCAGAGAAGCAATCAGCCCCAGCATTTT
CASSEMGQRSNQPQHF
>TRBD1|TRBJ2-7|TRBV6-5|-
TGTGCCAGCAGTAAGACAGGGCCTCACGAGCAGTACTTC
CASSKTGPHEQYF
>TRBD1|TRBJ1-1|TRBV10-2|few
TGCGCCAGCCACCTTACAGGGGCGAGGGAAGCTTTCTTT
CASHLTGAREAFF
>-|TRBJ2-2|TRBV19|-
TGTGCCAGTGAATTTGGGGGAGGGAACACCGGGGAGCTGTTTTTT
CASEFGGGNTGELFF
>TRBD2|TRBJ2-5|TRBV5-4|-
TGTGCCGTGGGGGGGGGACTAGCGTTGGGGACGGAGACCCAGTACTTC
CAVGGGLALGTETQYF
>-|TRBJ1-2|TRBV6-4|once
TGTGCCAGCAGTGAAAGGGGCGGCTATGGCTACACCTTC
CASSERGGYGYTF
>TRBD1|TRBJ1-3|TRBV19|-
TGTGCCAGTAGTACCTCGACAGGGACTGGAAACACCATATATTTT
CASSTSTGTGNTIYF
>-|TRBJ1-2|TRBV29-1|few
TGCAGCGTTGAAGGCAGGGGCGACGGCTACACCTTC
CSVEGRGDGYTF
>-|TRBJ2-3|TRBV7-7|-
TGTGCTAGCAGCCCGGACTCTCCCCCAGATACGCAGTATTTT
CASSPDSPPDTQYF
>TRBD1|TRBJ1-1|TRBV2|once
TGTGCCAGCAGTCTCACAGGGGGCCACACTGAAGCTTTCTTT
CASSLTGGHTEAFF
>-|TRBJ1-1|TRBV9|-
TGTGCCAGCAGCGTAGGGGAGGGGACTACCAACACTGAAGCTTTCTTT
CASSVGEGTTNTEAFF
>-|TRBJ2-5|TRBV7-8|few
TGTGCCAGCAGCTTAGGAGGCAGCCCGTCCCAAGAGACCCAGTACTTC
CASSLGGSPSQETQYF
>TRBD1|TRBJ2-5|TRBV11-2|-
TGTGCCAGCAGCATCGGGACAGGGGCGGCTTCAGAGACCCAGTACTTC
CASSIGTGAASETQYF
>TRBD1|TRBJ1-1|TRBV5-1|-
TGCGCCAGCAACGGACAGGGAGGGACGAACACTGAAGCTTTCTTT
CASNGQGGTNTEAFF
>TRBD1|TRBJ1-2|TRBV7-3|-
TGTGCCAGCAGCTCGGGACAGGGCTATGGCTACACCTTC
CASSSGQGYGYTF
>-|TRBJ1-1|TRBV4-1|-
TGCGCCAGCAGCCAATTGACAGAGAACACTGAAGCTTTCTTT
CASSQLTENTEAFF